This TCR beta chain was observed in a study of beta chain features in type 1 diabetes. Turning to the study itself: Age and gender were similar between patients and healthy donors, as were cell yields. Across every sample, around 110,000,000 sorted cells were examined in total. Notes on the study in general: Reads derived from cDNA could over-represent cells showing high TCR expression. PCR might show a preference for shorter templates, equally across patients and controls.

J lost 2 bases, V lost 0 bases, and 7 bases had no gene match. Germline V CDR1 and CDR2: SGHKS, YYEKEE (reference sequence). This CDR3 region has 16 residues. Comment on this clone: Its antigen remains unknown.

Sequenced material consisted of expressed TCRB transcripts (all of the isolated RNA was reverse transcribed). Some clones are missing from TCRdb's copy, which holds only in-frame ones; the method was immunoSEQ multiplex PCR. Found here are 9,300 or so clones, 70% to 80% of them singletons; the top ten hold 1.1% to 1.5%. Sequenced: Tregs from blood. This chain links TRBV5-5 with TRBJ2-5; the match to TRBD1 covers 7 bases. The clonotype originates from a woman aged 18-29 years in good health. The CDR3 nucleotides are TGTGCCAGCAGCTTGGGACAGGGAGTGAGGCAAGAGACCCAGTACTTC. Amino acids: CASSLGQGVRQETQYF.